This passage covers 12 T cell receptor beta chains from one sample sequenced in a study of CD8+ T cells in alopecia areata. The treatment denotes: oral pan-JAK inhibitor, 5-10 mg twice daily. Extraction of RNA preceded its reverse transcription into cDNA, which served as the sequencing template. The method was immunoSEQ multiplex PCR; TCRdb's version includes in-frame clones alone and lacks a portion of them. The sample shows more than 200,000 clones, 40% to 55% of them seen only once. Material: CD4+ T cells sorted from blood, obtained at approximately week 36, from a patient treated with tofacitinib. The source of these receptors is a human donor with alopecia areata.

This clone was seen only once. In DNA, the CDR3 is TGTGCCAGCAGCCCCGGGACTAGAACCTACGAGCAGTACTTC. Translated: CASSPGTRTYEQYF. The V and J genes are TRBV5-6 and TRBJ2-7; 8 bases are a match to TRBD2. The CDR3 is made up of 14 amino acids. V gave up 4 bases and J gave up 2 bases; unmatched junction bases: 5. Looked up from germline, CDR1 is SGHDT and CDR2 is YYEEEE.

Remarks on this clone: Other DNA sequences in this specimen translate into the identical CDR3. Here the CDR3 DNA reads TGCAGCGTTAACCCACGGGGCTATGGCTACACCTTC. It is translated as CSVNPRGYGYTF. The chain carries TRBV29-1 and TRBJ1-2; D gene uncertain. The CDR3 sequence is 12 residues long. CDR1 and CDR2 (germline): SQVTM, ANQGSEA. Trimming took off 5 bases at V and 4 bases at J, with 11 bases between the two ends.

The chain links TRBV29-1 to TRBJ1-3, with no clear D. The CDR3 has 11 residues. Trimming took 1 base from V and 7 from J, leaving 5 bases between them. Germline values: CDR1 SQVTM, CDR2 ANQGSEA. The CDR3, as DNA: TGCAGCGTTGAAGGAGGCAACACCATATATTTT. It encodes CSVEGGNTIYF.

The CDR3 region has the DNA TGTGCCAGCTGGGGAAGACAGGGAGGAACCTACGAGCAGTACTTC. Amino acid sequence: CASWGRQGGTYEQYF. The V and J genes are TRBV27 and TRBJ2-7; D is perhaps TRBD1 (7 bases). Between the trimmed V and J ends, which lost 8 bases and 2 bases, there was a span of 19 bases. Germline loops: CDR1 MNHEY, CDR2 SMNVEV (reference sequence). CDR3 length: 15 residues.

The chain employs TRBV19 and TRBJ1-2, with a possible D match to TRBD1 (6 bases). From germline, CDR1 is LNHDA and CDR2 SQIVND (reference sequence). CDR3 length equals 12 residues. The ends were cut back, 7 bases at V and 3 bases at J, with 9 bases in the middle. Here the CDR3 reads CASMQGHYGYTF. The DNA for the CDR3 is TGTGCCAGTATGCAGGGGCACTATGGCTACACCTTC.

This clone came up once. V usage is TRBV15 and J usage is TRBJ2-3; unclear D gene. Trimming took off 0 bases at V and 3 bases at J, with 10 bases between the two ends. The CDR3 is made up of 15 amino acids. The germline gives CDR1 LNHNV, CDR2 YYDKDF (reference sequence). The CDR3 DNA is TGTGCCACCAGCAGAGATCTGGGTGTAACAGATACGCAGTATTTT. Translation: CATSRDLGVTDTQYF. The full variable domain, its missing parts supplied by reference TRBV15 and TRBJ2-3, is DAMVIQNPRYQVTQFGKPVTLSCSQTLNHNVMYWYQQKSSQAPKLLFHYYDKDFNNEADTPDNFQSRRPNTSFCFLDIRSPGLGDTAMYLCATSRDLGVTDTQYFGPGTRLTVL.

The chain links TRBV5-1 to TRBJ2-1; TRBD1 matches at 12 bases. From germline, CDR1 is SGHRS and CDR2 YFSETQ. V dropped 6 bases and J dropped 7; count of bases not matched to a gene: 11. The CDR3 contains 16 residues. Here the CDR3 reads CASTLAGTGGLNEQFF. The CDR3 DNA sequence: TGCGCCAGCACCCTTGCGGGGACAGGGGGCTTGAATGAGCAGTTCTTC.

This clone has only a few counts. CDR3 DNA sequence: TGTGCCAGCTCACCTGGGGGACAGGGGGCTTACGAGCAGTACTTC. Translation gives CASSPGGQGAYEQYF. The rearrangement links TRBV18 to TRBJ2-7; 12 bases agree with TRBD1. The CDR3 covers 15 residues. V gave up 3 bases and J gave up 4 bases; unmatched junction bases: 4. Germline V CDR1 and CDR2: KGHSH, LQKENI.

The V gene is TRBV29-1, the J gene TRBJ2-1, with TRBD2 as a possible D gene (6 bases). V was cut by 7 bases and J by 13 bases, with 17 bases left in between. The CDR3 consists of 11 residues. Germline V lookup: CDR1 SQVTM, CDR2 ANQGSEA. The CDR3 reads CSGWTTEVQFF. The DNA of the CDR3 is TGCAGCGGATGGACTACAGAGGTACAGTTCTTC.

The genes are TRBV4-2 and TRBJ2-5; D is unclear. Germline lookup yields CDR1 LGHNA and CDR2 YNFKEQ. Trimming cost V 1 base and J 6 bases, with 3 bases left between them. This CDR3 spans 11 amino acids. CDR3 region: CASSQGKTQYF. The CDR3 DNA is TGTGCCAGCAGCCAAGGAAAGACCCAGTACTTC.

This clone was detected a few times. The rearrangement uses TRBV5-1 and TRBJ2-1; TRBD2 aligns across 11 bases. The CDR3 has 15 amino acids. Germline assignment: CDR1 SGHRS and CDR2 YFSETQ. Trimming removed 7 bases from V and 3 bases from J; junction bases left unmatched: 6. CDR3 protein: CASFPGLADYNEQFF. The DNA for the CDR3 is TGCGCCAGCTTTCCGGGACTAGCGGACTACAATGAGCAGTTCTTC.

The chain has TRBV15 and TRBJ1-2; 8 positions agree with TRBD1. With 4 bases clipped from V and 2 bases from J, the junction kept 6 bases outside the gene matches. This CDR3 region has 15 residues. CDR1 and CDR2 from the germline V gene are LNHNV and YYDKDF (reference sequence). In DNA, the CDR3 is TGTGCCACCAGCACCGACAGGGGTTCGAACTATGGCTACACCTTC. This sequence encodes CATSTDRGSNYGYTF.